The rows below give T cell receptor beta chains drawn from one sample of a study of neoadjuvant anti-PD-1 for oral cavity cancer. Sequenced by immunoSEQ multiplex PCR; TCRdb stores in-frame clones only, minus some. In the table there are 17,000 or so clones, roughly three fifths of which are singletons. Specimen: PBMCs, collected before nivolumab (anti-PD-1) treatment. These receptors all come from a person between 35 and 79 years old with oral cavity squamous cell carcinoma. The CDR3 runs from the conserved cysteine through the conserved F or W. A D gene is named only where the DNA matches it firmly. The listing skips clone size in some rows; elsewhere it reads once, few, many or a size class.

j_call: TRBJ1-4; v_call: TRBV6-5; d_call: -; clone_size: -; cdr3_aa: CASSYTRTVNEKLFF; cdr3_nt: TGTGCCAGCAGTTACACTAGGACGGTTAATGAAAAACTGTTTTTT
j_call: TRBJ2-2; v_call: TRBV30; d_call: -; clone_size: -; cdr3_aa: CAWSDNRVGDTGELFF; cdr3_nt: TGTGCCTGGAGTGATAACAGGGTGGGAGACACCGGGGAGCTGTTTTTT
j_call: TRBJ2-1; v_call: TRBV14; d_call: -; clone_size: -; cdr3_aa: CASSQGYEQFF; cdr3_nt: TGTGCCAGCAGCCAAGGGTATGAGCAGTTCTTC
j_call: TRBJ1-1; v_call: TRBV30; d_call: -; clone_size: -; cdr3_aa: CAGGVATNTEAFF; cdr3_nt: TGTGCAGGGGGGGTGGCCACCAACACTGAAGCTTTCTTT
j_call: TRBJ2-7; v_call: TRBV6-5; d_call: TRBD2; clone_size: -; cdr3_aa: CASSYSVAGDPYEQYF; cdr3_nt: TGTGCCAGCAGTTATTCTGTAGCGGGAGACCCCTACGAGCAGTACTTC
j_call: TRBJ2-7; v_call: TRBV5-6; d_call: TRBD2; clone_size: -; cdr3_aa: CASSSSGGSGEQYF; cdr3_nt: TGTGCCAGCAGCTCTAGCGGGGGGTCGGGAGAGCAGTACTTC
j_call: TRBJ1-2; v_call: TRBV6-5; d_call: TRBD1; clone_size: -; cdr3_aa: CASSKRQGEDGYTF; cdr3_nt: TGTGCCAGCAGTAAACGACAGGGGGAAGATGGCTACACCTTC
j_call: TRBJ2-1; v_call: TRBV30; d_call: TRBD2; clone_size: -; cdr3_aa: CAWRIAGVGEQFF; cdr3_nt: TGTGCCTGGAGAATAGCGGGAGTGGGTGAGCAGTTCTTC
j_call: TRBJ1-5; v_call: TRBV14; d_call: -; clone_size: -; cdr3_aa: CASSQLGRGRQPQHF; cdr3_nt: TGTGCCAGCAGCCAACTGGGGCGCGGGAGACAGCCCCAGCATTTT
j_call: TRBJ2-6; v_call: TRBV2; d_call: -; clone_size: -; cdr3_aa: CASSEALAGANVLTF; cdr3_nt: TGTGCCAGCAGTGAAGCCCTAGCTGGGGCCAACGTCCTGACTTTC
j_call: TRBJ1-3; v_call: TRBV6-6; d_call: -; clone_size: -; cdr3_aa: CASSQFSGNTIYF; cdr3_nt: TGTGCCAGCAGTCAGTTCTCTGGAAACACCATATATTTT
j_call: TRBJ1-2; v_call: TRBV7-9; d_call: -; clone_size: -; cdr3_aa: CASSPGVGERFERYTF; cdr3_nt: TGTGCCAGCAGCCCCGGGGTTGGGGAAAGGTTTGAGCGCTACACCTTC
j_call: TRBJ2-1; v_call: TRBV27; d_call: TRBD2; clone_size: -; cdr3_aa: CASGRGTSPHEQFF; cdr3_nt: TGTGCCAGCGGGCGCGGGACTAGCCCTCATGAGCAGTTCTTC
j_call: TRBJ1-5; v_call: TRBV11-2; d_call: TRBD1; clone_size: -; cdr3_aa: CASSPTGQPSNQPQHF; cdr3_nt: TGTGCCAGCAGCCCTACGGGACAGCCAAGCAATCAGCCCCAGCATTTT
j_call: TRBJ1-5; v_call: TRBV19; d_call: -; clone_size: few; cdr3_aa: CASSTAPGTKYGEPQHF; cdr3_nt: TGTGCCAGTAGTACCGCCCCCGGGACAAAGTATGGTGAGCCCCAGCATTTT
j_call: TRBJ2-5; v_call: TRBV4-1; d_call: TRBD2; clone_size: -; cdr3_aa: CASSPLIAGPQETQYF; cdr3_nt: TGCGCCAGCAGCCCCTTGATAGCGGGACCCCAGGAGACCCAGTACTTC
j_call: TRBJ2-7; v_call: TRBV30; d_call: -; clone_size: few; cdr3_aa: CAWSRAAYEQYF; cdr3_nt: TGTGCCTGGAGTCGTGCAGCCTACGAGCAGTACTTC
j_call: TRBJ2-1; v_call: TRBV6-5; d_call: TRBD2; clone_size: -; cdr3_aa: CASRSGTSVNEQFF; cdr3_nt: TGTGCCAGCAGGTCCGGGACTAGCGTCAATGAGCAGTTCTTC
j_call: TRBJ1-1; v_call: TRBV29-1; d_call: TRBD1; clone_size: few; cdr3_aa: CSVMRVQGDEAFF; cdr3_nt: TGCAGCGTGATGAGGGTGCAGGGGGATGAAGCTTTCTTT
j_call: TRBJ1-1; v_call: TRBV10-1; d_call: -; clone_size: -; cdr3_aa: CASSESKQGNTEAFF; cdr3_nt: TGCGCCAGCAGTGAGTCGAAACAGGGGAACACTGAAGCTTTCTTT
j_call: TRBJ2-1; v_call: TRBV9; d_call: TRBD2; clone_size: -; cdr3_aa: CASSVAGGPTGEQFF; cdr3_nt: TGTGCCAGCAGCGTAGCGGGAGGCCCAACGGGGGAGCAGTTCTTC
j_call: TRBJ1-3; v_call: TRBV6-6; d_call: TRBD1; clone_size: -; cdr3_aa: CASSQQGTGNTIYF; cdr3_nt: TGTGCCAGCAGCCAACAGGGGACTGGAAACACCATATATTTT
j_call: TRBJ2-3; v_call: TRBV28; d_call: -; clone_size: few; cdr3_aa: CASRGLWTDTQYF; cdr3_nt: TGTGCCAGCAGGGGGCTTTGGACAGATACGCAGTATTTT
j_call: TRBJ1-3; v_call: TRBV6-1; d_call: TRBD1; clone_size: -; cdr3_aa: CASRTSTGTGNTIYF; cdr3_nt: TGTGCCAGCAGGACGTCGACAGGGACCGGAAACACCATATATTTT
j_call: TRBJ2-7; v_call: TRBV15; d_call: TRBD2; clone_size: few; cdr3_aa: CATSRTSGSHEQYF; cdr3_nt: TGTGCCACCAGCCGGACTAGCGGGAGTCACGAGCAGTACTTC
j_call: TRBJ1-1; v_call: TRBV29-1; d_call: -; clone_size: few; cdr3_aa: CSVTEEAFF; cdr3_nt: TGCAGCGTTACAGAAGAAGCTTTCTTT
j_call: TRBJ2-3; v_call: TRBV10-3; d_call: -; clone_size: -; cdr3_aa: CAISASLGGTDTQYF; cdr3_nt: TGTGCCATCAGTGCCTCCCTCGGGGGCACAGATACGCAGTATTTT
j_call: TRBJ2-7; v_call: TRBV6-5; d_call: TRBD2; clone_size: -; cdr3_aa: CASSPTSGRREQYF; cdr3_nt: TGTGCCAGCAGCCCCACTAGCGGGAGACGGGAGCAGTACTTC
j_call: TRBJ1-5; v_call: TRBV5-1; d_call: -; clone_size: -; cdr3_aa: CASSLLGNQPQHF; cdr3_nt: TGCGCCAGCAGCTTGTTAGGCAATCAGCCCCAGCATTTT
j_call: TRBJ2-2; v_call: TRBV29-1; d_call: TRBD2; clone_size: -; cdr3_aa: CSVWARGEGGGELFF; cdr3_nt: TGCAGCGTTTGGGCGAGAGGGGAGGGTGGCGGGGAGCTGTTTTTT
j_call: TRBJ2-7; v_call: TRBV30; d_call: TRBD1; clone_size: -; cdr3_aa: CAWSALRTGRDDEQYF; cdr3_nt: TGTGCCTGGAGTGCCCTCCGGACAGGGCGGGACGACGAGCAGTACTTC